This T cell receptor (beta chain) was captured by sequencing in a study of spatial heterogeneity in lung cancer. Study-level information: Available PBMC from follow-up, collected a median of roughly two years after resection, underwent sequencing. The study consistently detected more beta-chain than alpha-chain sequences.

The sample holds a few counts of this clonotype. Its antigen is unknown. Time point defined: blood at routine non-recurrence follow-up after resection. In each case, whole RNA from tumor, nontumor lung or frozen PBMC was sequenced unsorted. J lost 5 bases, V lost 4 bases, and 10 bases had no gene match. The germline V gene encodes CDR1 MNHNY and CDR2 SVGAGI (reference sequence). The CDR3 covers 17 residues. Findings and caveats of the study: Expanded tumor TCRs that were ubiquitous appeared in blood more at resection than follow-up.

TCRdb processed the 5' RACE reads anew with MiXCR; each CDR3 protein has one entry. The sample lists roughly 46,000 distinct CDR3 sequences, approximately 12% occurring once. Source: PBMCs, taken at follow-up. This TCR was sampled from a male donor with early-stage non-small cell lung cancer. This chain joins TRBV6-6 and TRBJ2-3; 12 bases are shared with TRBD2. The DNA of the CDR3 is TGTGCCAGCAGTTCTTCTAGCGGGAGGGCCGGAGAAGATACGCAGTATTTT. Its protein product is CASSSSSGRAGEDTQYF.